The 8 T cell receptor beta chains presented below share a single source sample, sequenced in a study of OX40 agonist ivuxolimab in advanced cancers. Clones were sequenced by immunoSEQ multiplex PCR, and TCRdb holds only the in-frame ones, with some missing. Of fewer than 70,000 clones in the sample, approximately 90% were seen once. The sequenced sample was CD4+ or CD8+ T cells sorted from blood, obtained in a trial of the OX40 agonist ivuxolimab. The receptors stem from an adult with an advanced solid tumor such as melanoma, head and neck, liver or kidney cancer.

This chain connects TRBV18 to TRBJ1-1; D call uncertain. Per the germline V gene, CDR1 is KGHSH and CDR2 is LQKENI. The CDR3 spans 17 residues. V was shortened by 2 bases and J by 0 bases, with 16 bases between the two germline ends. The CDR3, as DNA: TGTGCCAGCTCACCATTAAGGCTCGCGGTCATGAACACTGAAGCTTTCTTT. This codes for CASSPLRLAVMNTEAFF. The whole variable domain, filled in from reference TRBV18 and TRBJ1-1, reads NAGVMQNPRHLVRRRGQEARLRCSPMKGHSHVYWYRQLPEEGLKFMVYLQKENIIDESGMPKERFSAEFPKEGPSILRIQQVVRGDSAAYFCASSPLRLAVMNTEAFFGQGTRLTVV.

The chain links TRBV2 to TRBJ2-7; 14 nucleotides align to TRBD2. Germline CDR1 reads SNHLY; CDR2 reads FYNNEI. This CDR3 has 16 amino acids. Trimming at V came to 6 bases and at J to 3 bases, leaving 7 bases not matched to a gene. DNA of the CDR3: TGTGCCAGCAGCCCCCCCGGGACTAGCGGGAGCTACGAGCAGTACTTC. Protein: CASSPPGTSGSYEQYF.

V is TRBV5-1 and J is TRBJ2-2; D may be TRBD1 (5 bases). The germline V gene encodes CDR1 SGHRS and CDR2 YFSETQ. V gave up 1 base and J gave up 2 bases, with 9 bases separating them. The CDR3 consists of 15 residues. The CDR3 DNA follows: TGCGCCAGCAGCTTGACCACAGGAAACACCGGGGAGCTGTTTTTT. It encodes CASSLTTGNTGELFF. The entire variable domain, with the rest obtained from reference TRBV5-1 and TRBJ2-2, is as follows: KAGVTQTPRYLIKTRGQQVTLSCSPISGHRSVSWYQQTPGQGLQFLFEYFSETQRNKGNFPGRFSGRQFSNSRSEMNVSTLELGDSALYLCASSLTTGNTGELFFGEGSRLTVL.

The chain has TRBV11-2 and TRBJ2-3; 9 nucleotides match TRBD1. This CDR3 contains 17 residues. Germline CDR1 SGHAT, CDR2 FQNNGV. V dropped 4 bases and J dropped 0; count of bases not matched to a gene: 8. CDR3 residues: CASSSFRTGASTDTQYF. CDR3 nucleotide sequence: TGTGCCAGCAGCTCCTTCCGGACAGGGGCTAGCACAGATACGCAGTATTTT.

The chain uses TRBV7-6 and TRBJ2-7; D call uncertain. This CDR3 is built from 13 residues. Germline V gene data show CDR1 as SGHVS and CDR2 as FNYEAQ. Deletions cut 5 bases from V and 2 bases from J, with 10 bases between. The CDR3 region has the DNA TGTGCCAGCAGCCCGAAAGAGGCCTACGAGCAGTACTTC. It yields the protein CASSPKEAYEQYF.

The genes are TRBV10-3 and TRBJ1-4; TRBD1 aligns across 10 bases. Losses at the gene ends were 5 bases for V and 1 base for J; bases not matched to a gene: 7. Germline values: CDR1 ENHRY, CDR2 SYGVKD. The CDR3 is 17 residues long. DNA for the CDR3: TGTGCCATCAGTATAGGACAGGGGGAAGTAACTAATGAAAAACTGTTTTTT. Translated: CAISIGQGEVTNEKLFF.

V is TRBV5-1 and J is TRBJ2-3; 9 bases match TRBD1. CDR1 is SGHRS, CDR2 YFSETQ, per germline. Trimming removed 6 bases from V and 0 bases from J; junction bases left unmatched: 8. The CDR3 contains 16 residues. The CDR3 region is CASKWDRDISTDTQYF. For the CDR3, the DNA is TGCGCCAGCAAATGGGACAGGGATATCAGCACAGATACGCAGTATTTT.

The chain joins TRBV7-7 to TRBJ2-1; D is ambiguous. Trimming pared 3 bases from V and 4 bases from J, leaving 7 bases between. Looked up from germline, CDR1 is SSHAT and CDR2 is FNYEAQ (reference sequence). The length of the CDR3 is 13 residues. The DNA for the CDR3 is TGTGCCAGCAGCTTTTCCCATTACAATGAGCAGTTCTTC. Its translation is CASSFSHYNEQFF.